This record looks at one T cell receptor (beta chain) sequence and its context. Its antigen is unidentified. This entry belongs to a study of cytomegalovirus exposure and HLA in healthy donors. The wider study: In a later analysis, it was reported that the 120 validation repertoires had been produced on the same platform as the roughly 650 repertoires belonging to the first cohort. Overall study findings and caveats: Three of the chains that were CMV-associated were confirmed in vitro to be specific for CMV antigens.

Method: immunoSEQ multiplex PCR; TCRdb's copy keeps in-frame clones and lacks some. The table records about 130,000 clones, about 80% of them present only once. The donors formed part of the roughly 120-subject validation cohort, distinct from the roughly 700-subject first cohort. V was cut by 2 bases and J by 7 bases, with 8 bases left in between. The CDR3 totals 12 residues. Germline V gives CDR1 SGHVS, CDR2 FQNEAQ. Sequencing was performed on PBMCs. V usage is TRBV7-8 and J usage is TRBJ1-1; weak D call: TRBD1 (5 bases). This receptor was taken from a man between 25 and 39 years old in good health and CMV-seropositive. In DNA, the CDR3 is TGTGCCAGCAGCTTATGGCAGGGTGAAGCTTTCTTT. It yields the protein CASSLWQGEAFF.